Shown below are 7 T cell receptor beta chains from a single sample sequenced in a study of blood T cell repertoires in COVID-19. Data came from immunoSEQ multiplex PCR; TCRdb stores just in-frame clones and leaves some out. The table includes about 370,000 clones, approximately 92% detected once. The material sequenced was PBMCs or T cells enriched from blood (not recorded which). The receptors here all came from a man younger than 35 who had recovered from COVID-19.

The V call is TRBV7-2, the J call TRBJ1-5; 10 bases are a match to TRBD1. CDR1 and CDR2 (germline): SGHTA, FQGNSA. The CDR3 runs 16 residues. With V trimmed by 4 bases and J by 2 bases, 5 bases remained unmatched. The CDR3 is CASSWGQGRRNQPQHF. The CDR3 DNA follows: TGTGCCAGCAGCTGGGGACAGGGGAGGCGCAATCAGCCCCAGCATTTT.

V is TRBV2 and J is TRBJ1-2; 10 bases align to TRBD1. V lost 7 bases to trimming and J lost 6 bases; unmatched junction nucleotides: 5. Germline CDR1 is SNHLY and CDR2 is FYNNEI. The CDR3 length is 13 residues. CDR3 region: CASTGQGSHGYTF. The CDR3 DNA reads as TGTGCCAGCACGGGACAGGGGTCTCATGGCTACACCTTC. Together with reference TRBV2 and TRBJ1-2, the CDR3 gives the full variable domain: EPEVTQTPSHQVTQMGQEVILRCVPISNHLYFYWYRQILGQKVEFLVSFYNNEISEKSEIFDDQFSVERPDGSNFTLKIRSTKLEDSAMYFCASTGQGSHGYTFGSGTRLTVV.

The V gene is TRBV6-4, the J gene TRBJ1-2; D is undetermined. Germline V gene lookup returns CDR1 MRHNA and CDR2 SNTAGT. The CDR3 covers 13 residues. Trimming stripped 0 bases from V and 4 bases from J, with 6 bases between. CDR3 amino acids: CASSDSGSYGYTF. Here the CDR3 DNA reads TGTGCCAGCAGTGACTCCGGTAGCTATGGCTACACCTTC.

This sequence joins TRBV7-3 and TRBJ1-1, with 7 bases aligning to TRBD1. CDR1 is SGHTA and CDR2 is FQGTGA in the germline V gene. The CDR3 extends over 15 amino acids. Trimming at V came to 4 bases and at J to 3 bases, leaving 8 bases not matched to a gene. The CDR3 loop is CASSSQGGLDTEAFF. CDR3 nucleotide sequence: TGTGCCAGCAGCTCTCAGGGGGGTTTGGACACTGAAGCTTTCTTT.

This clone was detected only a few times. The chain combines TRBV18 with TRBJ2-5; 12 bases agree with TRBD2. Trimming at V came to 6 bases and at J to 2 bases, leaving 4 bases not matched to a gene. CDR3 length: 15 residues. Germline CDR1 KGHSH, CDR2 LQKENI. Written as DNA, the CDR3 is TGTGCCAGCTCCCCGGGACTAGCGGGTCAAGAGACCCAGTACTTC. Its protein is CASSPGLAGQETQYF.

Here the CDR3 reads CASRQSGTGNTIYF. The CDR3 DNA follows: TGTGCCAGTAGACAGAGCGGCACTGGAAACACCATATATTTT. The genes are TRBV19 and TRBJ1-3; D is unclear. V was shortened by 6 bases and J by 2 bases, with 11 bases between the two germline ends. The V gene's germline CDR1 is LNHDA and CDR2 SQIVND (reference sequence). There are 14 residues in the CDR3.

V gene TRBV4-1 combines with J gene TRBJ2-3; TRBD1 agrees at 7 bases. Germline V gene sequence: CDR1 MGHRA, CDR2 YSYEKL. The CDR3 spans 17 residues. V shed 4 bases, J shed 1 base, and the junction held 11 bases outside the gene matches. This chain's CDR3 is CASSPGGQVVRTDTQYF. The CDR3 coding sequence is TGCGCCAGCAGCCCAGGAGGACAGGTAGTTCGCACAGATACGCAGTATTTT.